The 2 T cell receptor beta chains below all came from one sample that was sequenced in a study of shared clonotypes between healthy human individuals. Here immunoSEQ multiplex PCR was the method, and the copy in TCRdb shows in-frame clones only, minus some. Among some 450,000 clones listed, more than 70% were seen once. The specimen was PBMCs. The receptors here all came from a woman aged 40 to 50 in good health. Some clones in this sample may be carry-over from other donors' samples.

The rearrangement uses TRBV10-3 and TRBJ1-1; D possibly corresponds to TRBD1 (6 bases). V lost 10 bases to trimming and J lost 6 bases, with 21 bases between them. The CDR3 sequence is 14 residues long. Germline loops: CDR1 ENHRY, CDR2 SYGVKD. The DNA for the CDR3 is TGTGCCACCCTACGCGGGGGGGGCGAGGCTGAAGCTTTCTTT. It is translated as CATLRGGGEAEAFF.

Worth noting for this clone: A far larger clone is one nucleotide away, so this likely arose from a read error. The sample carries other DNA sequences with the same CDR3. The rearrangement uses TRBV2 and TRBJ1-5; 8 nucleotides line up with TRBD1. The germline gives CDR1 SNHLY, CDR2 FYNNEI. J gave up 7 bases and V 4 bases, and 6 bases lay outside the gene matches. The CDR3 covers 14 residues. CDR3 loop: CASSGGTGEQPQHF. The CDR3 coding sequence is TGTGCCAGCAGTGGAGGGACAGGTGAACAGCCCCAGCATTTT.